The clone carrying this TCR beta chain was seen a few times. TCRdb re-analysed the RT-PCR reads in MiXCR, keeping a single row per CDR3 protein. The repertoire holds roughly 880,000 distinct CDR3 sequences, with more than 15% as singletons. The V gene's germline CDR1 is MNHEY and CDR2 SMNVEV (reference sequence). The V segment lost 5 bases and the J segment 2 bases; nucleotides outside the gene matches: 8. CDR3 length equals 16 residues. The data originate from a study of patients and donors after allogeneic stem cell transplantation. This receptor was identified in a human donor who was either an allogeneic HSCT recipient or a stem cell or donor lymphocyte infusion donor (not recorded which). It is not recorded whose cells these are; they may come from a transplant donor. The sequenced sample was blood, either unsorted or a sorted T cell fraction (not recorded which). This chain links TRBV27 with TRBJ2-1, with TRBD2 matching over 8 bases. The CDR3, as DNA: TGTGCCAGCAGTCCACTTAGCGGGATGACCTACAATGAGCAGTTCTTC. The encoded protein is CASSPLSGMTYNEQFF.